Described below is a single T cell receptor (beta chain) sequence and its context. The germline gives CDR1 LGHNA, CDR2 YSLEER. The CDR3 has 17 amino acids. V gave up 0 bases and J gave up 9 bases; unmatched junction bases: 13. Produced via immunoSEQ multiplex PCR; TCRdb's table is partial and in-frame only. The data hold approximately 70,000 clones, with 80% observed a single time. This specimen comes from a study of blood T cell repertoires in COVID-19. Study context: In each case, the material was cDNA or gDNA derived from T cells, B-cell-depleted T cells, or PBMCs.

The chain uses TRBV4-3 and TRBJ1-5; 8 bases match TRBD1. The clonotype originates from an older man who had recovered from COVID-19. Sequenced: peripheral blood. Here the CDR3 DNA reads TGCGCCAGCAGCCAAGATCTTTTGGCAGGGGGCTTACGGCCCCAGCATTTT. The encoded protein is CASSQDLLAGGLRPQHF.